The rows below give T cell receptor beta chains drawn from one sample of a study of cytomegalovirus exposure and HLA in healthy donors. Sequencing used immunoSEQ multiplex PCR; TCRdb keeps in-frame clones, though not all of them. The sample holds 180,000 or so clones, roughly 79% seen once. Material for sequencing was PBMCs. These TCRs come from a woman younger than 45 in good health and CMV-seropositive. The CDR3 runs from the conserved cysteine through the conserved F or W. A D gene is named only where the DNA matches it firmly. Clone size is shown for a subset of rows, as once, few, many or a class of expanded clone.

clone_size | d_call | j_call | v_call | cdr3_aa | cdr3_nt
NA | NA | TRBJ1-2 | TRBV10-3 | CAIRRQVGNYGYTF | TGTGCCATCAGGAGACAAGTTGGAAACTATGGCTACACCTTC
NA | NA | TRBJ2-5 | TRBV11-3 | CASSLQGSETQYF | TGTGCCAGCAGCTTACAGGGGTCGGAGACCCAGTACTTC
NA | NA | TRBJ1-6 | TRBV4-3 | CASSQDRQGGSPLHF | TGCGCCAGCAGCCAAGATCGGCAGGGTGGTTCACCCCTCCACTTT
NA | NA | TRBJ1-1 | TRBV29-1 | CSVVGGRTEAFF | TGCAGCGTTGTAGGCGGTCGAACTGAAGCTTTCTTT
NA | TRBD1 | TRBJ1-5 | TRBV28 | CASRPGGQGNQPQHF | TGTGCCAGCAGACCCGGAGGACAGGGGAATCAGCCCCAGCATTTT
NA | NA | TRBJ2-3 | TRBV5-6 | CASSLSLGTDTQYF | TGTGCCAGCAGCTTGTCCCTTGGCACAGATACGCAGTATTTT
NA | NA | TRBJ1-1 | TRBV15 | CATSRDLADSEAFF | TGTGCCACCAGCAGAGATTTGGCGGATTCTGAAGCTTTCTTT
NA | NA | TRBJ1-6 | TRBV2 | CASKSQVDSPLHF | TGTGCCAGCAAATCACAGGTCGATTCACCCCTCCACTTT
NA | NA | TRBJ2-7 | TRBV10-2 | CASSPTKDSYEQYF | TGCGCCAGCAGTCCCACAAAAGATTCCTACGAGCAGTACTTC
NA | TRBD1 | TRBJ1-2 | TRBV7-9 | CASSSWTTGLDDYGYTF | TGTGCCAGCAGCTCGTGGACGACAGGGTTGGATGACTATGGCTACACCTTC
NA | NA | TRBJ2-7 | TRBV5-4 | CASSPGGGGTYEQYF | TGTGCCAGCAGCCCAGGTGGGGGGGGCACCTACGAGCAGTACTTC
NA | NA | TRBJ1-6 | TRBV7-9 | CASSWGDSPLHF | TGTGCCAGCAGCTGGGGGGACTCACCCCTCCACTTT
NA | NA | TRBJ1-4 | TRBV30 | CASRRGNEKLFF | TGTGCCTCTAGACGGGGAAATGAAAAACTGTTTTTT
NA | NA | TRBJ1-2 | TRBV2 | CASSDSAGYGYTF | TGTGCCAGCAGTGATAGTGCAGGGTATGGCTACACCTTC
few | TRBD2 | TRBJ2-1 | TRBV6-6 | CASSPLRAGVNNEQFF | TGTGCCAGCAGTCCCCTAAGAGCGGGAGTTAACAATGAGCAGTTCTTC
NA | TRBD1 | TRBJ1-2 | TRBV4-1 | CASSQRQGDRYGYTF | TGCGCCAGCAGCCAGAGACAGGGGGACCGCTATGGCTACACCTTC
NA | TRBD1 | TRBJ1-2 | TRBV30 | CAWSASRTGTGYTF | TGTGCCTGGAGTGCCTCCCGGACAGGGACTGGCTACACCTTC
NA | NA | TRBJ1-1 | TRBV10-1 | CASSERLGANTEAFF | TGCGCCAGCAGCGAACGCTTGGGGGCTAACACTGAAGCTTTCTTT
NA | NA | TRBJ1-3 | TRBV6-6 | CASSYTGGDSGNTIYF | TGTGCCAGCAGTTATACGGGGGGTGACTCTGGAAACACCATATATTTT
NA | TRBD2 | TRBJ2-7 | TRBV9 | CASSLTSGGGEQYF | TGTGCCAGCAGCCTAACCTCCGGGGGGGGCGAGCAGTACTTC
NA | NA | TRBJ1-5 | TRBV6-1 | CASSEALTATNQPQHF | TGTGCCAGCAGTGAAGCGCTGACTGCCACTAATCAGCCCCAGCATTTT
NA | TRBD1 | TRBJ1-2 | TRBV5-1 | CASSFDRVEGYTF | TGCGCCAGCAGCTTCGACAGGGTGGAGGGCTACACCTTC
NA | TRBD1 | TRBJ2-3 | TRBV5-1 | CASSLEDRGADTQYF | TGCGCCAGCAGCTTGGAAGACAGGGGGGCAGATACGCAGTATTTT
NA | TRBD1 | TRBJ1-4 | TRBV7-9 | CASRHRGAGSEKLFF | TGTGCCAGCAGACACAGGGGAGCAGGTAGTGAAAAACTGTTTTTT
NA | NA | TRBJ1-2 | TRBV29-1 | CSVLEDLLRSYTF | TGCAGCGTTCTAGAAGATCTCCTTCGGAGCTACACCTTC
NA | NA | TRBJ2-7 | TRBV5-1 | CASSLEQSYEQYF | TGCGCCAGCAGCTTGGAACAAAGCTACGAGCAGTACTTC
NA | NA | TRBJ2-7 | TRBV7-2 | CASSLTAFYEQYF | TGTGCCAGCAGCTTAACAGCTTTCTACGAGCAGTACTTC
NA | TRBD2 | TRBJ2-1 | TRBV9 | CASSVLPPGGNNEQFF | TGTGCCAGCAGCGTACTACCGCCGGGAGGGAACAATGAGCAGTTCTTC
NA | TRBD2 | TRBJ2-7 | TRBV10-3 | CAIKAGADEQYF | TGTGCCATTAAAGCGGGAGCAGACGAGCAGTACTTC
NA | NA | TRBJ2-7 | TRBV6-1 | CASSDTGHGREQYF | TGTGCCAGCAGTGATACCGGACACGGGCGAGAGCAGTACTTC
few | NA | TRBJ1-1 | TRBV6-5 | CASSYSIQRESAFF | TGTGCCAGCAGTTACTCGATCCAGAGGGAGTCAGCTTTCTTT
NA | NA | TRBJ2-2 | TRBV30 | CAWSSGESGELFF | TGTGCCTGGAGTTCAGGGGAATCCGGGGAGCTGTTTTTT
NA | TRBD2 | TRBJ2-7 | TRBV5-1 | CASTPGTISYEQYF | TGCGCCAGCACCCCCGGGACTATCTCCTACGAGCAGTACTTC
NA | NA | TRBJ2-3 | TRBV6-1 | CASSFLGQRTDTQYF | TGTGCCAGCAGTTTCCTTGGACAGCGCACAGATACGCAGTATTTT
NA | NA | TRBJ1-2 | TRBV5-4 | CASSPALEYGYTF | TGTGCCAGCAGCCCGGCCTTGGAGTATGGCTACACCTTC
NA | TRBD2 | TRBJ2-3 | TRBV5-1 | CASSSRAGTSTDTQYF | TGCGCCAGCAGCTCGCGAGCGGGGACTAGCACAGATACGCAGTATTTT
NA | NA | TRBJ2-6 | TRBV7-9 | CASSPGYGANVLTF | TGTGCCAGCAGCCCAGGGTACGGGGCCAACGTCCTGACTTTC
NA | NA | TRBJ2-2 | TRBV11-2 | CASSPGGSASPGELFF | TGTGCCAGCAGCCCTGGGGGGAGCGCATCACCCGGGGAGCTGTTTTTT
NA | NA | TRBJ2-1 | TRBV29-1 | CSVSGQKHNEQFF | TGCAGCGTTTCCGGACAGAAACATAATGAGCAGTTCTTC
many | TRBD1 | TRBJ1-4 | TRBV7-9 | CASSTQGAVGKLFF | TGTGCCAGCAGCACACAGGGGGCAGTGGGAAAACTGTTTTTT
few | TRBD2 | TRBJ2-1 | TRBV19 | CASTVDSGRFLGEQFF | TGTGCCAGTACTGTGGATAGCGGGAGATTTTTAGGTGAGCAGTTCTTC
NA | TRBD1 | TRBJ2-7 | TRBV15 | CATSRDRGQAYEQYF | TGTGCCACCAGCAGAGATCGTGGACAGGCCTACGAGCAGTACTTC
once | NA | TRBJ1-2 | TRBV18 | CASSPPGGRGSYGYTF | TGTGCCAGCTCACCACCGGGGGGACGAGGCAGCTATGGCTACACCTTC
NA | NA | TRBJ2-1 | TRBV27 | CASSFIERYNEQFF | TGTGCCAGCAGTTTTATAGAGCGTTACAATGAGCAGTTCTTC
NA | NA | TRBJ2-1 | TRBV2 | CASLSIGFYNEQFF | TGTGCCAGCCTCTCCATCGGGTTCTACAATGAGCAGTTCTTC
NA | NA | TRBJ2-3 | TRBV5-1 | CASSGRQDYTDTQYF | TGCGCCAGCAGCGGGCGCCAGGACTACACAGATACGCAGTATTTT
NA | NA | TRBJ1-4 | TRBV11-2 | CASSLGGRVGEKLFF | TGTGCCAGCAGCTTAGGAGGGCGAGTAGGTGAAAAACTGTTTTTT
NA | TRBD2 | TRBJ2-4 | TRBV4-3 | CASSQIAGGAKNIQYF | TGCGCCAGCAGCCAAATAGCGGGAGGGGCCAAAAACATTCAGTACTTC
few | TRBD2 | TRBJ2-2 | TRBV6-5 | CASTIAGVDGELFF | TGTGCCAGCACTATAGCGGGAGTGGACGGGGAGCTGTTTTTT
few | TRBD2 | TRBJ2-3 | TRBV6-1 | CASSEAFSSGASTDTQYF | TGTGCCAGCAGTGAAGCGTTCTCTAGCGGGGCTAGCACAGATACGCAGTATTTT
NA | NA | TRBJ2-2 | TRBV6-5 | CASSYPRKSGGELFF | TGTGCCAGCAGTTACCCACGGAAATCAGGCGGGGAGCTGTTTTTT
NA | NA | TRBJ1-5 | TRBV10-3 | CAISESRRVYNQPQHF | TGTGCCATCAGTGAGTCGAGAAGAGTCTACAATCAGCCCCAGCATTTT
NA | TRBD1 | TRBJ1-1 | TRBV27 | CASSFSGTVNTEAFF | TGTGCCAGCAGTTTTTCCGGGACAGTCAACACTGAAGCTTTCTTT
NA | TRBD1 | TRBJ2-3 | TRBV7-9 | CASSFYSGTASTDTQYF | TGTGCCAGCAGCTTCTATAGTGGGACAGCGAGCACAGATACGCAGTATTTT